This TCR beta chain was identified in a study of T cells in Graves' hyperthyroidism and ophthalmopathy (dated by TCRdb to 2018 to 2020). At the level of the whole study: Peripheral blood samples were taken at initial diagnosis, before any treatment was given. To identify TCR V-J signatures that set the groups apart, the researchers used a discovery cohort of about a hundred patients, made up of 43 with Graves' ophthalmopathy and some 56 with stable Graves' hyperthyroidism. Prospective prediction of ophthalmopathy was tested in an independent validation cohort of under 20 hyperthyroidism patients and some 17 patients who later progressed to ophthalmopathy. The approximately 100 discovery patients were randomly split 7:3 into training and test sets. In addition, the study compared T-cell repertoires in thyroid tissue and in blood from roughly 6 Graves' hyperthyroidism patients. Following sampling, methimazole starting at 30 mg daily was given to hyperthyroidism patients, and high-dose intravenous methylprednisolone was given to ophthalmopathy patients. According to the paper, TCR Vbeta CDR3 sequencing was carried out on over 130 peripheral blood samples, which came from 40 to 45 ophthalmopathy, roughly 75 hyperthyroidism and roughly 17 progressor patients.

The TCR beta CDR3 regions were amplified from RNA transcripts. A first-round RT-PCR of the TCR CDR3 used the HTBI primer set with the Qiagen OneStep RT-PCR kit. Libraries were constructed in a second round of multiplex PCR, after which size selection and purification were carried out. Libraries were sequenced paired-end with 100 bp reads on an Illumina HiSeq2000. The study's own analysis went as follows. SOAPnuke was used to process the raw data, removing reads that contained adapters or uncalled bases, had a mean Phred below 15, or lacked an exact match to the constant primer or identifier. High-quality paired reads were merged with COPE v1.2.5, and unique nucleotide sequences were defined as clonotypes. MiTCR v1.1 was used to align clonotypes to the IMGT TRBV, TRBD and TRBJ reference segments. Only V-J combinations with frequency above 0.0001, covering about 99% of repertoires, were analysed. The TCS score was defined as the ratio of F50 (clonal expansion) to E x V (chaos), calculated using BLOSUM62-based TCRdist between CDR3 peptides within each V-J. Welch's t-statistics and random forest reduced 500 to 650 V-J features to around 14, which were used in a naive Bayes classifier (R e1071). The raw public reads went through TCRdb reprocessing: fastp at Q25, MiXCR clone calling, in-frame beta chains kept. Rows are unified per CDR3 protein, each entry keeping the most common DNA and genes. These V and J calls derive from TCRdb rather than the authors' analysis. A total of 550,000 to 800,000 distinct CDR3 sequences appear in this sample, 15% to 20% of them only once. The ten largest clones take up 15% to 18% of the sample.

There are a few counts of this clonotype. Its antigen is currently not known. No per-base quality is available; no much larger clone lies one base away. A patient counted as having stable Graves' hyperthyroidism if no progression to ophthalmopathy occurred over 18 months of follow-up. Hyperthyroidism patients were newly diagnosed, had a disease duration of under 2 months, and were aged 18 to 65 years. The study excluded patients with uncontrolled infections, other autoimmune diseases, pregnancy or lactation. Diagnoses were based on clinical symptoms, serum thyroxine and TRAb, thyroid ultrasound and orbital computed tomography. PBMCs were isolated from about 9.2 ml of fresh peripheral blood by Ficoll-Paque density gradient centrifugation. Trizol reagent was used to extract total RNA, and RNA quality was then checked on an Agilent 2100 Bioanalyzer. Study-wide conclusions, independent of this receptor: No statistical method was used to set the sample size in advance, and investigators knew the group allocation. Most expanded thyroid clonotypes (frequency above 0.001) were also detected in blood, suggesting blood repertoires may reflect thyroid immune responses. In cross-validation, a model built on a 13 V-J signature told ophthalmopathy apart from stable hyperthyroidism with under 90% sensitivity and about 81% specificity, and in testing the same model reached 80%/75%. In validation, the model predicted progression to ophthalmopathy with over 65% sensitivity and 72.22% specificity, a median of about 6.7 months before onset.

CDR1 is given as MDHEN and CDR2 as SYDVKM, both from the germline V gene. Counted from cysteine to phenylalanine, this CDR3 has 18 amino acids. The entry retains the CDR3 DNA only, 54 bases that are in frame from base 1. For this chain, trimming is 4 bases at the V end and 1 base at the J end, and the number of junction bases without a gene match is 10. This TCR derives from a man aged 50 to 59 with Graves' hyperthyroidism. The chain was built from TRBV28 and TRBJ1-5; 10 bases in between match TRBD1. The sample taken for sequencing was blood. The CDR3 region has the sequence CASSSPRTGGLSNQPQHF. In nucleotides, the sequence is TGTGCCAGCAGTTCTCCCCGGACAGGGGGTTTAAGCAATCAGCCCCAGCATTTT.